This is a list of T cell receptor beta chains from one sample in a study of molecular identifiers for immune sequencing clone quantification. TCRdb itself ran the PCR reads through MiXCR, one entry per CDR3 protein. The sample lists some 680,000 distinct CDR3 sequences, around 25% occurring once. Material for sequencing was naive CD8+ T cells from blood, with Jurkat cell RNA spiked in. These receptors originate from a human donor in good health. Some libraries in this study had Jurkat cell RNA spiked in. Both conserved end residues are part of each CDR3. The D gene is left open where the match is weak. Only some rows state a clone size, as once, few, many or a class for expanded clones.

>NA|few|TRBV7-9|TRBJ2-1
CASSETNSYNEQFF
TGTGCCAGCAGCGAGACAAATTCCTACAATGAGCAGTTCTTC
>TRBD1|many|TRBV7-2|TRBJ2-1
CASSPLGQGNLGNEQFF
TGTGCCAGCAGCCCTCTGGGACAGGGAAACTTAGGCAATGAGCAGTTCTTC
>NA|NA|TRBV10-3|TRBJ2-7
CAINDPPSSAQYF
TGTGCCATCAATGACCCTCCCAGCTCCGCGCAGTACTTC
>NA|many|TRBV2|TRBJ2-1
CASSMGDGEQFF
TGTGCCAGCTCGATGGGGGACGGTGAGCAGTTCTTC
>NA|many|TRBV19|TRBJ2-3
CASSIVHTDTQYF
TGTGCCAGTAGTATAGTCCACACAGATACGCAGTATTTT
>TRBD2|NA|TRBV7-3|TRBJ2-3
CASSSLAGEAADTQYF
TGTGCCAGCAGCTCTTTAGCGGGAGAGGCCGCAGATACGCAGTATTTT
>NA|many|TRBV20-1|TRBJ2-3
CSASGSPDTQYF
TGCAGTGCTAGCGGGAGCCCCGATACGCAGTATTTT
>NA|NA|TRBV6-6|TRBJ2-3
CVSSYAGWGTDTQYF
TGTGTCAGCAGTTACGCCGGTTGGGGCACAGATACGCAGTATTTT
>NA|many|TRBV5-6|TRBJ2-3
CASSSNMRSSTDTQYF
TGTGCCAGCAGCTCCAACATGCGATCTAGCACAGATACGCAGTATTTT
>NA|many|TRBV19|TRBJ2-3
CASSIVLLQDTQYF
TGTGCCAGTAGTATAGTGCTCTTACAAGATACGCAGTATTTT
>NA|many|TRBV6-2/TRBV6-3|TRBJ2-5
CASIGQPQETQYF
TGTGCCAGCATCGGGCAGCCTCAAGAGACCCAGTACTTC
>TRBD2|NA|TRBV2|TRBJ2-1
CASVDGGALGEQFF
TGTGCCAGCGTTGACGGGGGGGCATTGGGTGAGCAGTTCTTC
>NA|NA|TRBV7-9|TRBJ2-5
CASSDYYGLAASQETQYF
TGTGCCAGCAGCGATTACTATGGGCTAGCCGCCAGCCAAGAGACCCAGTACTTC
>TRBD2|many|TRBV6-1|TRBJ2-3
CASIASGDSTDTQYF
TGTGCCAGCATCGCTAGCGGAGACAGCACAGATACGCAGTATTTT
>NA|few|TRBV19|TRBJ2-7
CASSMGTPGEQYF
TGTGCCAGTAGTATGGGGACCCCCGGGGAGCAGTACTTC
>TRBD1|NA|TRBV20-1|TRBJ1-2
CSARDWTGDPYGYTF
TGCAGTGCTAGAGACTGGACAGGGGACCCCTATGGCTACACCTTC
>NA|NA|TRBV14|TRBJ1-1
CASSPGGPDTEAFF
TGTGCCAGCAGCCCTGGCGGTCCGGACACTGAAGCTTTCTTT
>NA|many|TRBV4-1|TRBJ1-5
CASSPGTTGQPQHF
TGCGCCAGCAGCCCTGGGACCACGGGGCAGCCCCAGCATTTT
>NA|NA|TRBV28|TRBJ2-3
CASSSLNTDTQYF
TGTGCCAGCAGTTCACTTAACACAGATACGCAGTATTTT
>NA|NA|TRBV30|TRBJ1-1
CAWRKHKNTEAFF
TGTGCCTGGAGGAAACACAAGAACACTGAAGCTTTCTTT
>NA|NA|TRBV9|TRBJ1-1
CAGSEGNSLTEAFF
TGTGCCGGCAGCGAGGGTAATTCTCTCACTGAAGCTTTCTTT
>NA|many|TRBV27|TRBJ2-7
CASSIRDTYEQYF
TGTGCCAGCAGTATCCGGGACACCTACGAGCAGTACTTC
>TRBD2|many|TRBV5-1|TRBJ2-3
CASSSEGLAITDTQYF
TGCGCCAGCAGCTCAGAAGGACTAGCGATCACAGATACGCAGTATTTT
>TRBD1|many|TRBV6-5|TRBJ1-1
CASSSRQGSINTEAFF
TGTGCCAGCAGTTCGCGACAGGGCTCAATCAACACTGAAGCTTTCTTT
>TRBD2|many|TRBV9|TRBJ2-7
CASSVDGRTSDEQYF
TGTGCCAGCAGCGTAGATGGGAGGACTAGCGACGAGCAGTACTTC
>NA|many|TRBV9|TRBJ2-3
CASSVGGSTDTQYF
TGTGCCAGCAGCGTAGGAGGTTCCACAGATACGCAGTATTTT